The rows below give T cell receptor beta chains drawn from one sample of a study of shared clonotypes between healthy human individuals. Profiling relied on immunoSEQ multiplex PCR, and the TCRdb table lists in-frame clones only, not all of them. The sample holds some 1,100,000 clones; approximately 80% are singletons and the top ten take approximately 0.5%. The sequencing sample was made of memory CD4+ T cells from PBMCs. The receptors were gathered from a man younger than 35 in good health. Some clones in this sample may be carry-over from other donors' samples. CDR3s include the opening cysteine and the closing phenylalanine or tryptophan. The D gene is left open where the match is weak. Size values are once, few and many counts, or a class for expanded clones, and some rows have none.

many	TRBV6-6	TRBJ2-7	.	CASRDPALGYEQYF	TGTGCCAGCAGGGACCCGGCCCTGGGCTACGAGCAGTACTTC
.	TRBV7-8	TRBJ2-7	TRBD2	CASSLVFPSGSGEQYF	TGTGCCAGCAGCTTAGTATTCCCTAGCGGGAGTGGCGAGCAGTACTTC
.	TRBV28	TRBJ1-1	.	CASRISGGLNTEAFF	TGTGCCAGCAGGATTAGTGGGGGACTGAACACTGAAGCTTTCTTT
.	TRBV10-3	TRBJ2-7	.	CAISERTYYEQYF	TGTGCCATCAGTGAAAGGACGTATTACGAGCAGTACTTC
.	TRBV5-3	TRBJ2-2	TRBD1	CARSYPGQGYTGELFF	TGTGCCAGAAGCTATCCGGGACAGGGCTACACCGGGGAGCTGTTTTTT
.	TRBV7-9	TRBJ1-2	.	CASSLDRDDGYTF	TGTGCCAGCAGCTTAGATAGGGATGATGGCTACACCTTC
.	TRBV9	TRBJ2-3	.	CASSTAERTDTQYF	TGTGCCAGCAGCACAGCGGAACGCACAGATACGCAGTATTTT
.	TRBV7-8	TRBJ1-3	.	CASSFEGGGNTIYF	TGTGCCAGCAGCTTTGAAGGAGGTGGAAACACCATATATTTT
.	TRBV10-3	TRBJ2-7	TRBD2	CAISGLAAYEQYF	TGTGCCATCAGTGGACTAGCGGCCTACGAGCAGTACTTC
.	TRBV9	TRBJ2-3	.	CASSAEDLATDTQYF	TGTGCCAGCAGCGCAGAAGACCTGGCGACAGATACGCAGTATTTT
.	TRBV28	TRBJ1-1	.	CASTRQTLNTEAFF	TGTGCCAGCACCCGCCAGACCCTGAACACTGAAGCTTTCTTT
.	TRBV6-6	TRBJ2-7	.	CASSYGAGQYF	TGTGCCAGCAGTTATGGGGCCGGGCAGTACTTC
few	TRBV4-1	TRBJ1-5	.	CASSQGGAFQGNQPQHF	TGCGCCAGCAGCCAAGGGGGTGCATTCCAGGGCAATCAGCCCCAGCATTTT
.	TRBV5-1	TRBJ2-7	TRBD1	CASSPRTGVPPRQYF	TGCGCCAGCAGCCCGAGGACAGGGGTCCCCCCTCGGCAGTACTTC
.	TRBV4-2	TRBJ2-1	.	CASSQAEGGSNEQFF	TGTGCCAGCAGCCAAGCTGAAGGGGGTTCTAATGAGCAGTTCTTC
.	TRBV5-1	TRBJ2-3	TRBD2	CASSLGLAGSTDTQYF	TGCGCCAGCAGCCTCGGACTAGCGGGGAGCACAGATACGCAGTATTTT
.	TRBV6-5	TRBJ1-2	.	CASRTGREYTF	TGTGCCAGCAGGACGGGCAGGGAGTACACCTTC
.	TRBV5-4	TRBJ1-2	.	CASSPQDTSNYGYTF	TGTGCCAGCAGCCCCCAGGACACCTCTAACTATGGCTACACCTTC
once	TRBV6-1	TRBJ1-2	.	CASSLETGGFYGYTF	TGTGCCAGCAGTCTCGAGACAGGCGGCTTCTATGGCTACACCTTC